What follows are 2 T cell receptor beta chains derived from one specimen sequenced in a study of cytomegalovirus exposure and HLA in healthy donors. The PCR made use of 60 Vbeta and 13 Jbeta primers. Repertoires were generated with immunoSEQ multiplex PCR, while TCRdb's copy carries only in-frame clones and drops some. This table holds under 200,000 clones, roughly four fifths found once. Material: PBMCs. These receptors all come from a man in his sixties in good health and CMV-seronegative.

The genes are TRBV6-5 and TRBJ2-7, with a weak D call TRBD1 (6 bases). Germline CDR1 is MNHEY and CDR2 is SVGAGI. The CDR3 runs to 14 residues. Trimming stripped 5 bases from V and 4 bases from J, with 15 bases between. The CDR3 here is CASSQQGPLYEQYF. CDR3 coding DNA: TGTGCCAGCAGTCAACAGGGACCGCTATACGAGCAGTACTTC.

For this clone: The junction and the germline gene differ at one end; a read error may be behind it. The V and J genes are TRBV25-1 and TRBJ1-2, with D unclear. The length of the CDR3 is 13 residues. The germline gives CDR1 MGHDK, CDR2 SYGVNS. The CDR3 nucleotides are TGTGCCGGCAGTGGTGGGCCGGTCTATGGCTACACCTTC. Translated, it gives CAGSGGPVYGYTF.